The source of this TCR beta chain is a study of human T cells and chemical hapten exposure. This CDR3 has 14 residues. Trimming removed 4 bases at V and 0 bases at J, with 8 bases between. Germline CDR1 is LGHNA and CDR2 is YSLEER. TCRdb called the RACE reads again in MiXCR, with one record for every CDR3 protein. This sample has roughly 74,000 distinct CDR3 sequences, with approximately 32% found just once. As concerns this clonotype: What it binds is not known.

Time point specified: patch test 1, 2 weeks after DPC sensitization. The treatment: therapeutic diphenylcyclopropenone sensitization with weekly scalp DPC. Every donor had alopecia and was 18 to 70 years old; all were suitable for DPC. The study, taken as a whole, reports: Alopecia in the donors means their immune response may deviate from healthy people's. Versus controls, expanded TCRs had significantly more large CDR3 similarity clusters. With regard to DPC sensitization, TCRs above 1 in 1000 frequency did not change.

The material was whole blood, obtained in connection with sensitization to the hapten diphenylcyclopropenone (DPC). The rearrangement joins TRBV4-3 to TRBJ2-3; D is tentatively TRBD1 or TRBD2 (5 bases each). The clonotype comes from a man in his forties with alopecia areata. Some clones in this sample may be carry-over from other donors' samples. CDR3 bases: TGCGCCAGCAGCCGGGACGTCAGCACAGATACGCAGTATTTT. As protein: CASSRDVSTDTQYF.